In this sample, the clone carrying this T cell receptor (beta chain) turned up once. These data come from a study of technical replicates of blood from a handful of donors. Sequencing was performed with immunoSEQ multiplex PCR; in TCRdb, only in-frame clones are kept and a portion is missing. Of over 60,000 clones detected, roughly 90% appear once; the ten largest clones hold roughly 4.9%. The sequence was collected from a human donor in good health. Some clones in this sample may be carry-over from other donors' samples. The specimen sequenced was PBMCs.

CDR3 sequence reads: CASSPRAGGSNEQFF. In DNA, the CDR3 is TGTGCCAGTAGTCCGCGGGCGGGAGGGTCCAATGAGCAGTTCTTC. The chain is built from TRBV19 and TRBJ2-1; TRBD2 matches 9 bases. Trimming cost V 5 bases and J 6 bases; bases outside gene matches: 8. CDR3 size: 15 residues. CDR1 and CDR2 from the germline V gene are LNHDA and SQIVND (reference sequence).